This TCR beta chain was found in a study of T cells in Graves' hyperthyroidism and ophthalmopathy. Background on the study: Before any treatment, at initial diagnosis, peripheral blood was collected. Study-level points and caveats: Researchers report that a 13 V-J model separated ophthalmopathy from stable hyperthyroidism.

Comments on this clonotype: Antigen specificity is unknown.

TCR beta CDR3 sequences were amplified from RNA transcripts. Researchers ran a first-round RT-PCR on the TCR CDR3 using the HTBI primer set. TCRdb itself ran the multiplex PCR reads through MiXCR, one entry per CDR3 protein. Altogether 600,000 to 650,000 distinct CDR3 sequences are present, around 15% being singletons, with the ten largest covering 3% to 4.5%. The length of the CDR3 is 13 residues. Trimming stripped 5 bases from V and 5 bases from J, with 9 bases between. Germline V gene sequence: CDR1 SGHTA, CDR2 FQGTGA. The sequencing sample was made of blood. The rearrangement uses TRBV7-3 and TRBJ1-4; D unresolved. The receptor was derived from a young woman with Graves' hyperthyroidism. This chain's CDR3 is CASSRVPNEKLFF. Written as DNA, the CDR3 is TGTGCCAGCAGCCGTGTGCCAAATGAAAAACTGTTTTTT.